This note documents a single T cell receptor beta chain sequence. Its matching antigen is unknown. This sample was included in a study of cytomegalovirus exposure and HLA in healthy donors. Whole-study results and caveats: TCR beta chains numbering under 200 were designated cytomegalovirus-associated. Specificity of three CMV-associated chains for CMV antigens was verified in vitro.

Germline V gives CDR1 SNHLY, CDR2 FYNNEI. The CDR3 totals 16 residues. J lost 3 bases, V lost 5 bases, and 10 bases had no gene match. Sequenced by immunoSEQ multiplex PCR; TCRdb stores in-frame clones only, minus some. The sample carries 150,000 to 200,000 clones, about 89% recorded once. The chain joins TRBV2 to TRBJ2-7; 10 bases are shared with TRBD2. Sequencing was carried out using PBMCs. The TCR sequence derives from a man younger than 35 in good health and CMV-seropositive. DNA for the CDR3: TGTGCCAGCAGTTTCGGGGTAGCGGGAGGCGGCTACGAGCAGTACTTC. The encoded protein is CASSFGVAGGGYEQYF.